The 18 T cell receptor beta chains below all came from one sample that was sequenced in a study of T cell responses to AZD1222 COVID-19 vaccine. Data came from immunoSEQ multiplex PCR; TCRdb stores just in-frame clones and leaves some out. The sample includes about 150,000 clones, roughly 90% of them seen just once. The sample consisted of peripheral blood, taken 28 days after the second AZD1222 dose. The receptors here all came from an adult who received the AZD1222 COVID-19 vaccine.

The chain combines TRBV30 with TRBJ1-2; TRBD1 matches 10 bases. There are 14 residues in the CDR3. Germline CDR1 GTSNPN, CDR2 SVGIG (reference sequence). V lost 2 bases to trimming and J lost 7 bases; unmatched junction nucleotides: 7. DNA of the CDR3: TGTGCCTGGAGTAGGGGGACAGGGGCGGGTGGCTACACCTTC. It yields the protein CAWSRGTGAGGYTF. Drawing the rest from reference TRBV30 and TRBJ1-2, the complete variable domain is SQTIHQWPATLVQPVGSPLSLECTVEGTSNPNLYWYRQAAGRGLQLLFYSVGIGQISSEVPQNLSASRPQDRQFILSSKKLLLSDSGFYLCAWSRGTGAGGYTFGSGTRLTVV.

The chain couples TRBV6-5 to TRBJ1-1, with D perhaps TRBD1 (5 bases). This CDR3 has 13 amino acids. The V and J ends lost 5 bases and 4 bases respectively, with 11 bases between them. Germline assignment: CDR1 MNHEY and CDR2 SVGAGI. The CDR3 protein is CASSLWGTTEAFF. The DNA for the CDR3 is TGTGCCAGCAGTCTTTGGGGGACCACTGAAGCTTTCTTT.

CDR3 bases: TGTGCCAGCAGCGAGAAGTATTTT. Translating it yields CASSEKYF. This chain joins TRBV9 and TRBJ2-3; D unresolved. Germline-derived CDR1 and CDR2 are SGDLS and YYNGEE. This CDR3 is built from 8 residues. V lost 3 bases to trimming and J lost 13 bases, with 3 bases between them.

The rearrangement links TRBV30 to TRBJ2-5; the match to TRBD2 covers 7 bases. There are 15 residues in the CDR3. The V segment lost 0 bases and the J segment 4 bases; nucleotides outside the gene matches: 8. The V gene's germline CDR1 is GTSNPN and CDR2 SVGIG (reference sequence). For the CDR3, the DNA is TGTGCCTGGAGTGTAAGTGGCGTAGCGGGAGAGACCCAGTACTTC. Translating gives CAWSVSGVAGETQYF. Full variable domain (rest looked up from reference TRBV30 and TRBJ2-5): SQTIHQWPATLVQPVGSPLSLECTVEGTSNPNLYWYRQAAGRGLQLLFYSVGIGQISSEVPQNLSASRPQDRQFILSSKKLLLSDSGFYLCAWSVSGVAGETQYFGPGTRLLVL.

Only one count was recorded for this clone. The CDR3 DNA is TGCGCCAGCAGCCGGTTGGAAGGGAACACTGAAGCTTTCTTT. This gives the protein CASSRLEGNTEAFF. The chain recombines TRBV4-1 with TRBJ1-1; D gene ambiguous. CDR3 length: 14 residues. V lost 4 bases and J lost 1, with 10 bases in between. Germline V lookup: CDR1 MGHRA, CDR2 YSYEKL.

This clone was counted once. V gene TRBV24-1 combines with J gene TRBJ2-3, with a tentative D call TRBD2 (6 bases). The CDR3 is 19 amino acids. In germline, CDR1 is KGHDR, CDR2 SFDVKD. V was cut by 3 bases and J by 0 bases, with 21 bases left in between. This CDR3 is CATSDPTQASELSTDTQYF. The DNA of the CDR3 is TGTGCCACCAGTGATCCCACCCAGGCTAGCGAACTAAGCACAGATACGCAGTATTTT.

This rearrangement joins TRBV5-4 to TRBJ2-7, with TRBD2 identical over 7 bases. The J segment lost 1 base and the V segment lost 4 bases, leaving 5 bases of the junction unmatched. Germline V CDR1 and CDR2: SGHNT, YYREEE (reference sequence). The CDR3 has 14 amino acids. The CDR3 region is CASSLSGMSYEQYF. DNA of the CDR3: TGTGCCAGCAGCCTAAGCGGGATGTCCTACGAGCAGTACTTC.

The CDR3 protein is CASSFAAVVSSYNEQFF. For the CDR3, the DNA is TGTGCCAGTAGTTTTGCGGCGGTTGTAAGCTCCTACAATGAGCAGTTCTTC. The V gene is TRBV19, the J gene TRBJ2-1; D uncertain. The length of the CDR3 is 17 residues. V lost 5 bases and J lost 0, with 17 bases in between. Looked up from germline, CDR1 is LNHDA and CDR2 is SQIVND (reference sequence).

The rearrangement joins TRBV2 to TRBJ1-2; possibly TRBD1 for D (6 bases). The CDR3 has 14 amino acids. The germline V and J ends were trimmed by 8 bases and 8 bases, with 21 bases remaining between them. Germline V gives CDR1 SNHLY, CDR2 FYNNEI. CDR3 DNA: TGTGCCAGCGCCTCAGGGGAGGGCTTATCGGGCTACACCTTC. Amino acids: CASASGEGLSGYTF. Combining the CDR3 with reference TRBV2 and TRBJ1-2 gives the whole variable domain EPEVTQTPSHQVTQMGQEVILRCVPISNHLYFYWYRQILGQKVEFLVSFYNNEISEKSEIFDDQFSVERPDGSNFTLKIRSTKLEDSAMYFCASASGEGLSGYTFGSGTRLTVV.

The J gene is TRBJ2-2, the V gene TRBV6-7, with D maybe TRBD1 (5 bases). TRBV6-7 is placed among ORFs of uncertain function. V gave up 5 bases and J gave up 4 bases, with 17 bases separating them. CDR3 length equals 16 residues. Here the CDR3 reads CASSLDHRTGTGELFF. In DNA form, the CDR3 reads TGTGCCAGCAGTCTAGACCACAGGACGGGCACCGGGGAGCTGTTTTTT.

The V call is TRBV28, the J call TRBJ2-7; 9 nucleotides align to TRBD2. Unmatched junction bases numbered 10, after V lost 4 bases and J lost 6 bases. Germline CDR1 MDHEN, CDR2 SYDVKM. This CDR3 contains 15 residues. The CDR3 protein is CASSSPGGRAIEQYF. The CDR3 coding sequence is TGTGCCAGCAGTTCCCCCGGCGGGAGGGCCATCGAGCAGTACTTC.

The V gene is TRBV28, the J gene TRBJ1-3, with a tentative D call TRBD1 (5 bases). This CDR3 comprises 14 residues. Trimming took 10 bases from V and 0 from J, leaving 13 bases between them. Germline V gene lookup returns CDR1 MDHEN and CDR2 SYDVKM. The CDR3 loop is CATIDRNSGNTIYF. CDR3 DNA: TGTGCCACCATAGACAGAAACTCTGGAAACACCATATATTTT.

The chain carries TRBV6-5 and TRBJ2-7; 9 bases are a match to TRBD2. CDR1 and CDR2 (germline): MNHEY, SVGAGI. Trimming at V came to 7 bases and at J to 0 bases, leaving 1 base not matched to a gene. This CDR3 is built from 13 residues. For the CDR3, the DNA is TGTGCCAGCACTAGCGGGAACTCCTACGAGCAGTACTTC. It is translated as CASTSGNSYEQYF.

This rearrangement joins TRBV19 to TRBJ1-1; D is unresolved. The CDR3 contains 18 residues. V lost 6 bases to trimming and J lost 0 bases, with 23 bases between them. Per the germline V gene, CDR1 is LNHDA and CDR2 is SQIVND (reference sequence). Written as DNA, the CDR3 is TGTGCCAGTAGGCCCGACTGGGTCTTTGGGGAATTGAACACTGAAGCTTTCTTT. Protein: CASRPDWVFGELNTEAFF. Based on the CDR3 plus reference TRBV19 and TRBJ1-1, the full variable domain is DGGITQSPKYLFRKEGQNVTLSCEQNLNHDAMYWYRQDPGQGLRLIYYSQIVNDFQKGDIAEGYSVSREKKESFPLTVTSAQKNPTAFYLCASRPDWVFGELNTEAFFGQGTRLTVV.

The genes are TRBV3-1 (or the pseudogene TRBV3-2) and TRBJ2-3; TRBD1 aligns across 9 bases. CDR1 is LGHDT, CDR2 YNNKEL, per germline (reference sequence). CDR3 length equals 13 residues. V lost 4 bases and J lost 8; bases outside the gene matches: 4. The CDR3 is CASSRDRARTQYF. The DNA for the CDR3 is TGTGCCAGCAGCCGGGACAGGGCCCGTACGCAGTATTTT.

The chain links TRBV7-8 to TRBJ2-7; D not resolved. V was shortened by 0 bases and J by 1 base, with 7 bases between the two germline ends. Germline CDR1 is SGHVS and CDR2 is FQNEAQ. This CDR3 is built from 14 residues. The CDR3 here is CASSLADGSYEQYF. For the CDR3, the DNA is TGTGCCAGCAGCTTAGCGGACGGGTCCTACGAGCAGTACTTC.

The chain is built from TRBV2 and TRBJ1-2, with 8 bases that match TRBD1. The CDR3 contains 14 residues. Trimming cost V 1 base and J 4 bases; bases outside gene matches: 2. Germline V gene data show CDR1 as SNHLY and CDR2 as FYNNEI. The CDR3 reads CASSEGTGPYGYTF. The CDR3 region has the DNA TGTGCCAGCAGTGAAGGGACAGGGCCCTATGGCTACACCTTC.

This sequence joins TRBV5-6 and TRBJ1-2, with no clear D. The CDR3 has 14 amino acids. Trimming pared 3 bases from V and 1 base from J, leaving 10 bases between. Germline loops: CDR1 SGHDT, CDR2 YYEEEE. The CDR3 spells CASSSGLSNYGYTF. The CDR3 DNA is TGTGCCAGCAGCTCCGGACTGAGTAACTATGGCTACACCTTC. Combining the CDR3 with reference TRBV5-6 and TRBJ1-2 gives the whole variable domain DAGVTQSPTHLIKTRGQQVTLRCSPKSGHDTVSWYQQALGQGPQFIFQYYEEEERQRGNFPDRFSGHQFPNYSSELNVNALLLGDSALYLCASSSGLSNYGYTFGSGTRLTVV.